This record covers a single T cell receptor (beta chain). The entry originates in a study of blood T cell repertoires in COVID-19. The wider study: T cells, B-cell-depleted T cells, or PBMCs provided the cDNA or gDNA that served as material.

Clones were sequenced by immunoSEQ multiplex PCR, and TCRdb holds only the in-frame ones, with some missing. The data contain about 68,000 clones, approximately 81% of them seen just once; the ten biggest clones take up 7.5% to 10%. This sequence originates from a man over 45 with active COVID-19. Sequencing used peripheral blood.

CDR3 in DNA: TGTGCCAGCAGCACCCTCACGGGACAGGGGAGGCACGAGCAGTACTTC. Amino acid sequence: CASSTLTGQGRHEQYF. The chain joins TRBV13 to TRBJ2-7; 10 positions agree with TRBD1. The germline gives CDR1 PRHDT, CDR2 FYEKMQ (reference sequence). The CDR3 consists of 16 residues. The V gene end was trimmed by 5 bases and the J gene end by 5 bases; junction bases not matched to a gene: 12. The complete variable domain, with remaining parts taken from reference TRBV13 and TRBJ2-7, reads AAGVIQSPRHLIKEKRETATLKCYPIPRHDTVYWYQQGPGQDPQFLISFYEKMQSDKGSIPDRFSAQQFSDYHSELNMSSLELGDSALYFCASSTLTGQGRHEQYFGPGTRLTVT.